This note documents a single TCR beta chain sequence. Its target is unknown. The data originate from a study of shared clonotypes between healthy human individuals. Notes on the study in general: Sharing across four donors was highest in naive CD4 (roughly 5%) and lowest in memory CD8 (roughly 0.4%). Non-shared clonotypes had lower generation probabilities than those shared by all four donors.

Sequencing was at deep level. Libraries were prepared by immunoSEQ multiplex PCR; TCRdb keeps only in-frame clonotypes and omits some of them. The sample carries some 1,400,000 clones, over 95% recorded once. The receptor was isolated from a man aged 25 to 40 in good health. Sequences were obtained from naive CD4+ T cells sorted from blood. Subset indicated: CD45RA+ positively selected.

The CDR3 DNA sequence: TGTGCCAGCAGCCGTCGGGGCAGGGTTCAGCAAGAGACCCAGTACTTC. Protein: CASSRRGRVQQETQYF. The chain employs TRBV11-1 and TRBJ2-5; TRBD1 or TRBD2 may be the D gene (5 bases each). Trimming cost V 5 bases and J 2 bases, with 18 bases left between them. CDR3 length: 16 amino acids. The germline gives CDR1 SGHAT, CDR2 FQDESV (reference sequence).